This record covers a single T cell receptor (beta chain). V was trimmed by 1 base and J by 2 bases, leaving 12 bases between them. The CDR3 is 16 residues long. Germline CDR1 and CDR2: SGHVS and FQNEAQ. The sample comes from a study of blood T cell repertoires in COVID-19. The overall study: The United States, Italy and Spain were the sources of the acute and convalescent COVID-19 samples.

In the original workflow: Using reference gene primer amplification, nucleated cell counts were estimated. TCRdb's table, derived via immunoSEQ multiplex PCR, lists solely in-frame clones and lacks some. V and J calls and clone size are those listed in that table; D and trimming were worked out from the DNA. Of around 140,000 clones listed, 75% to 90% are singletons. The sample taken for sequencing was peripheral blood. This sequence was found in a man in his fifties or sixties who had recovered from COVID-19. The J gene is TRBJ1-5, the V gene TRBV7-8; D remains ambiguous. CDR3 sequence (DNA): TGTGCCAGCAGCTTAGTTCACCGGGTTCGCAATCAGCCCCAGCATTTT. It codes for CASSLVHRVRNQPQHF. The full variable domain, its missing parts supplied by reference TRBV7-8 and TRBJ1-5, is GAGVSQSPRYKVAKRGQDVALRCDPISGHVSLFWYQQALGQGPEFLTYFQNEAQLDKSGLPSDRFFAERPEGSVSTLKIQRTQQEDSAVYLCASSLVHRVRNQPQHFGDGTRLSIL.